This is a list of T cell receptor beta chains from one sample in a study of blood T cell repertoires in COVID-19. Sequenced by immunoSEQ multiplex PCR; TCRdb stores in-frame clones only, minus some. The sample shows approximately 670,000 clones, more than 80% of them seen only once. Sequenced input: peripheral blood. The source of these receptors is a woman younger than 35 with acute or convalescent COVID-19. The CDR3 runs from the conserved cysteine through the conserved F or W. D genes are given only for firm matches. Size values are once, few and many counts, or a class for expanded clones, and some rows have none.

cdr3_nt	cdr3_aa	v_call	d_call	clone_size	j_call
TGTGCCAGCAGCCGGGACAGCCGCTCTGGAAACACCATATATTTT	CASSRDSRSGNTIYF	TRBV3-1/TRBV3-2	TRBD1	-	TRBJ1-3
TGTGCCAGCAGCCTTCGGCAGGGCGGGGGTGAGCAGTTCTTC	CASSLRQGGGEQFF	TRBV13	TRBD2	-	TRBJ2-1
TGTGCCAGCAGCGCGGGGACAGTTTTCTATGGCTACACCTTC	CASSAGTVFYGYTF	TRBV5-5	TRBD1	-	TRBJ1-2
TGTGCCAGCAGCTTGAGGGCAGGTGACTACGAGCAGTACTTC	CASSLRAGDYEQYF	TRBV7-8	-	-	TRBJ2-7
TGCAGCGTCGTAATTGGAAACACCATATATTTT	CSVVIGNTIYF	TRBV29-1	-	few	TRBJ1-3
TGTGCCAGCAGTGGGACAGGGGGCGCCTCTGAAGCTTTCTTT	CASSGTGGASEAFF	TRBV2	TRBD1	-	TRBJ1-1
TGTGCCAGTAGTATATTAGGGAGGGGGGACTCTGGGGCCAACGTCCTGACTTTC	CASSILGRGDSGANVLTF	TRBV19	-	-	TRBJ2-6
TGTGCCACCAGACCAGCGGGGGGGCCCACAGATACGCAGTATTTT	CATRPAGGPTDTQYF	TRBV15	TRBD2	-	TRBJ2-3
TGTGCCAGCAGCCCTTCAGGATTCGGGGGCAATCAGCCCCAGCATTTT	CASSPSGFGGNQPQHF	TRBV7-8	-	-	TRBJ1-5
TGTGCCAGCAGGGGGGACAGGGCTGGCCATGAGACCCAGTACTTC	CASRGDRAGHETQYF	TRBV2	TRBD1	-	TRBJ2-5
TGTGCCAGTAGTACCACAGGGTCCTATGGCTACACCTTC	CASSTTGSYGYTF	TRBV19	-	once	TRBJ1-2
TGTGCCAGTAGTCGCAGGGATTTTGAAAAACTGTTTTTT	CASSRRDFEKLFF	TRBV19	-	-	TRBJ1-4
TGCAGCGTTGTACGGGGGGATGGCTACACCTTC	CSVVRGDGYTF	TRBV29-1	-	-	TRBJ1-2
TGTGCCAGCAGTGACTCCCAAACCGGGGAGCTGTTTTTT	CASSDSQTGELFF	TRBV6-4	-	-	TRBJ2-2
TGTGCCAGCAGCTTAACCCCAGAGCCAATAGACAGGGAAGACTATGGCTACACCTTC	CASSLTPEPIDREDYGYTF	TRBV7-3	TRBD1	-	TRBJ1-2
TGTGCCAGCAGCCAAGTCCCTGTCGTCGCGAACGAGCAGTACTTC	CASSQVPVVANEQYF	TRBV3-1/TRBV3-2	-	-	TRBJ2-7
TGTGCCAGCAGCTTACAGGGGGCGGGCACTGAAGCTTTCTTT	CASSLQGAGTEAFF	TRBV7-9	TRBD1	-	TRBJ1-1
TGCGCCAGCAGCCAGCGGGGGGGCTACAATGAGCAGTTCTTC	CASSQRGGYNEQFF	TRBV5-1	TRBD2	-	TRBJ2-1
TGTGCCAGCAGTACCCGCGGGGGGACGCTTAACTATGGCTACACCTTC	CASSTRGGTLNYGYTF	TRBV28	-	-	TRBJ1-2
TGTGCTAGTGGTCTAGGGGGTGAGCAGTTCTTC	CASGLGGEQFF	TRBV12-5	-	-	TRBJ2-1
TGTGCCAGCAGTTACTACCGAAGGAGCGGGACCCAGTACTTC	CASSYYRRSGTQYF	TRBV6-5	-	-	TRBJ2-5
TGTGCCAGCAGTTCTCCCAGGGGGCTCACTGAAGCTTTCTTT	CASSSPRGLTEAFF	TRBV6-5	TRBD1	-	TRBJ1-1
TGTGCCAGTAGTATAACGGGGGGGGCGGCCTACGAGCAGTACTTC	CASSITGGAAYEQYF	TRBV19	TRBD2	-	TRBJ2-7
TGCGCCAGCAGTCGCTCCGACTTCCGGGGGGAGACCCAGTACTTC	CASSRSDFRGETQYF	TRBV4-1	-	once	TRBJ2-5
TGTGCCAGCAGCGGACCGGGACAGGTTGAAGCTTTCTTT	CASSGPGQVEAFF	TRBV9	TRBD1	-	TRBJ1-1
TGTGCCAGCAGCTTTATCCTTGGTGTCCCCGGGGGGGCGGTGCGGGAGCAGTACTTC	CASSFILGVPGGAVREQYF	TRBV11-2	TRBD2	-	TRBJ2-7
TGTGCCAGCTCCGGACAGGCCGGGGAGCTGTTTTTT	CASSGQAGELFF	TRBV6-6	TRBD1	-	TRBJ2-2
TGTGCCAGCAGTCCCCCGACATCGATCAAACTCAACTACGAGCAGTACTTC	CASSPPTSIKLNYEQYF	TRBV28	-	-	TRBJ2-7
TGTGCCAGCTCACCCGGGACAGGGGGGTACGCTTTCTTT	CASSPGTGGYAFF	TRBV18	TRBD1	-	TRBJ1-1
TGTGCCAGCAGCCGTGCGGGGGCCCAAGAGACCCAGTACTTC	CASSRAGAQETQYF	TRBV7-7	-	-	TRBJ2-5
TGTGCCAGCAGCTTCGGACAGGGTCCCTACGAGCAGTACTTC	CASSFGQGPYEQYF	TRBV7-9	TRBD1	-	TRBJ2-7
TGTGCCAGCAGCGCATGGGGGGGCCCCAATGAGCAGTTCTTC	CASSAWGGPNEQFF	TRBV9	-	-	TRBJ2-1
TGTGCCAGCAGTTACTCAGACAGGATGAACACTGAAGCTTTCTTT	CASSYSDRMNTEAFF	TRBV6-2/TRBV6-3	-	-	TRBJ1-1
TGTGCCAGCAGTTTCAGGGGTAACTCTGGAAACACCATATATTTT	CASSFRGNSGNTIYF	TRBV27	-	-	TRBJ1-3
TGTGCCAGTAGATCCGTCGGAACAGGGAGAGGCACTGAAGCTTTCTTT	CASRSVGTGRGTEAFF	TRBV19	-	-	TRBJ1-1
TGTGCCAGCAGCTCCCCCGGGCAGCCCCAGCATTTT	CASSSPGQPQHF	TRBV7-2	-	-	TRBJ1-5
TGTGCCAGTACCCGATTCGGGGGGTCCCACGAGCAGTACTTC	CASTRFGGSHEQYF	TRBV19	TRBD2	-	TRBJ2-7
TGTGCCAGCAGTCCTAGCGGGGGGAAAGATGAGCAGTTCTTC	CASSPSGGKDEQFF	TRBV2	TRBD2	-	TRBJ2-1
TGTGCCAGCAGCTTAGGGGGCGCGGATGAAAAACTGTTTTTT	CASSLGGADEKLFF	TRBV7-3	-	-	TRBJ1-4
TGTGCCACCAGTGCCCTAGGACAGGGGGGTGGCGGGGAGCTGTTTTTT	CATSALGQGGGGELFF	TRBV24-1	TRBD1	-	TRBJ2-2
TGTGCCAGTACCTGGACAGCAAGCAATCAGCCCCAGCATTTT	CASTWTASNQPQHF	TRBV19	-	-	TRBJ1-5
TGTGCCAGCACCCGGGGAACAAACTATGGCTACACCTTC	CASTRGTNYGYTF	TRBV28	-	-	TRBJ1-2
TGTGCTAGCACACGACAGCACGCCGGGGAGCTGTTTTTT	CASTRQHAGELFF	TRBV12-5	-	-	TRBJ2-2
TGTGCCAGCTCACCAGAGGGACAGCGGGCGACTTCACCCCTCCACTTT	CASSPEGQRATSPLHF	TRBV18	TRBD1	-	TRBJ1-6
TGTGCCAGCAGCCCGCGGACAGGGTATGTCGAGCAGTACTTC	CASSPRTGYVEQYF	TRBV28	TRBD1	-	TRBJ2-7
TGCAGCGTTCCGGACACTGAAGCTTTCTTT	CSVPDTEAFF	TRBV29-1	-	-	TRBJ1-1
TGTGCCAGCAGTGCAAACAATGAGCAGTTCTTC	CASSANNEQFF	TRBV2	-	-	TRBJ2-1
TGCGCCAGCAGCCCGGGGGGGTATAGAGAGACCCAGTACTTC	CASSPGGYRETQYF	TRBV5-1	TRBD2	-	TRBJ2-5
TGTGCCAGCAGTTCCGTGACTACACACCTCGACAATGAGCAGTTCTTC	CASSSVTTHLDNEQFF	TRBV6-2/TRBV6-3	-	once	TRBJ2-1
TGTGCCACCCGGGCAGGGGGGACCGGGGAGCTGTTTTTT	CATRAGGTGELFF	TRBV24-1	-	once	TRBJ2-2